The clone carrying this TCR beta chain is a singleton in its sample. Its antigen is not known. Germline CDR1 and CDR2: WSHSY and SAAADI. Between the trimmed V and J ends, which lost 8 bases and 1 base, there was a span of 14 bases. The CDR3 totals 15 residues. This sample is drawn from a study of shared clonotypes between healthy human individuals. TCRdb keeps only in-frame clones here, not all; method: immunoSEQ multiplex PCR. The repertoire holds just over 2,000,000 clones, roughly 94% seen once, with 0.13% in the top ten. Study observations and caveats: Sorted-subset sequencing was shown by rarefaction to be incomplete despite large depth.

This TCR derives from a man aged 18 to 30 in good health. The V call is TRBV10-2, the J call TRBJ2-2; D is possibly TRBD2 (6 bases). The specimen sequenced was naive CD4+ T cells sorted from blood. Subset defined: CD45RA+ positively selected. CDR3 in amino acids: CASARLAQNTGELFF. DNA for the CDR3: TGCGCCAGCGCCAGGCTAGCGCAGAACACCGGGGAGCTGTTTTTT.